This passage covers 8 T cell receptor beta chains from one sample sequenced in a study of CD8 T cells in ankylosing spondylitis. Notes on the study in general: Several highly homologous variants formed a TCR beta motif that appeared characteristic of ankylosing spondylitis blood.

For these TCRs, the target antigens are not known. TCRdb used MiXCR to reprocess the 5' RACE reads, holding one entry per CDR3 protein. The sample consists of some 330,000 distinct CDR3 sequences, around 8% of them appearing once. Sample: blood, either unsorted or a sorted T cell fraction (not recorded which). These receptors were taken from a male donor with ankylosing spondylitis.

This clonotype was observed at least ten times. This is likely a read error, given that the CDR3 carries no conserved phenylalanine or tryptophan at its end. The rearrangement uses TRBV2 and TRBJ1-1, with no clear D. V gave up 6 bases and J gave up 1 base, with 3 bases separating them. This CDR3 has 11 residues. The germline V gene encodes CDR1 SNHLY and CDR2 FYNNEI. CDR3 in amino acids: CASRGNTEAFS. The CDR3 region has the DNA TGTGCCAGCAGGGGGAACACTGAAGCTTTCTCT.

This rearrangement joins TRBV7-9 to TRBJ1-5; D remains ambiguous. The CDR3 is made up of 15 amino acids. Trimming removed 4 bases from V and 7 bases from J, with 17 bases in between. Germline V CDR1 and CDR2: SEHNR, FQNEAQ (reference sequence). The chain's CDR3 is CASSSDRFFGQPQHF. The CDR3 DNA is TGTGCCAGCAGCTCCGATCGCTTTTTCGGGCAGCCCCAGCATTTT.

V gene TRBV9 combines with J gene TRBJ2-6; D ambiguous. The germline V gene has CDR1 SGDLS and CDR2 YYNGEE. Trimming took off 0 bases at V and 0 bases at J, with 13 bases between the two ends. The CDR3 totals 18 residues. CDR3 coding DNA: TGTGCCAGCAGCGTAGCTGTGACGGGCTCCTCTGGGGCCAACGTCCTGACTTTC. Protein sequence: CASSVAVTGSSGANVLTF.

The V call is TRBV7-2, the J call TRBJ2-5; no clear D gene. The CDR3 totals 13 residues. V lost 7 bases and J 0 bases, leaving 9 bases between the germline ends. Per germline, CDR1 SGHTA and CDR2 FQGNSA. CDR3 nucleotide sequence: TGTGCCAGCATCCTCCCCGACCAAGAGACCCAGTACTTC. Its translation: CASILPDQETQYF.

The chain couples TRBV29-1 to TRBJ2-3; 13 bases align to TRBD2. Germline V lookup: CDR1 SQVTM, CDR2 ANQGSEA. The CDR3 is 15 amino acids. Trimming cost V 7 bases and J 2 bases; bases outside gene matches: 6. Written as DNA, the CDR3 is TGCAGCGGGCGCGGACTAGCGGGGGACACAGATACGCAGTATTTT. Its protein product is CSGRGLAGDTDTQYF.

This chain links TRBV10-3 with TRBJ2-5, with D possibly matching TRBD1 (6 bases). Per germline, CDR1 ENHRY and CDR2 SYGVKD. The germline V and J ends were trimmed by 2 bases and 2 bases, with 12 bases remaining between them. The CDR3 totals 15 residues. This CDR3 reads CAISETGSRQETQYF. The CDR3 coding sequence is TGTGCCATCAGTGAGACAGGGTCGAGGCAAGAGACCCAGTACTTC.

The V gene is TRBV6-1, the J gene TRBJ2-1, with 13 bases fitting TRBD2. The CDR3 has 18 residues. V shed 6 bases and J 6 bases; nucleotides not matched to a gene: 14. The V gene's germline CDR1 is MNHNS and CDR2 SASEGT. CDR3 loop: CASRTTSGRADNPNEQFF. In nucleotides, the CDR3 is TGTGCCAGCAGGACCACTAGCGGGAGGGCGGATAACCCCAATGAGCAGTTCTTC.

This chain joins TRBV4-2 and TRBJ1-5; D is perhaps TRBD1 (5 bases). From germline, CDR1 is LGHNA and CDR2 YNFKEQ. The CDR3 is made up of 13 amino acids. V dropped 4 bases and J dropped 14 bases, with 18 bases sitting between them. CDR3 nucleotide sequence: TGTGCCAGCAGCCGGGGCCTTTTTCAATCAAAGCATTTT. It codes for CASSRGLFQSKHF.